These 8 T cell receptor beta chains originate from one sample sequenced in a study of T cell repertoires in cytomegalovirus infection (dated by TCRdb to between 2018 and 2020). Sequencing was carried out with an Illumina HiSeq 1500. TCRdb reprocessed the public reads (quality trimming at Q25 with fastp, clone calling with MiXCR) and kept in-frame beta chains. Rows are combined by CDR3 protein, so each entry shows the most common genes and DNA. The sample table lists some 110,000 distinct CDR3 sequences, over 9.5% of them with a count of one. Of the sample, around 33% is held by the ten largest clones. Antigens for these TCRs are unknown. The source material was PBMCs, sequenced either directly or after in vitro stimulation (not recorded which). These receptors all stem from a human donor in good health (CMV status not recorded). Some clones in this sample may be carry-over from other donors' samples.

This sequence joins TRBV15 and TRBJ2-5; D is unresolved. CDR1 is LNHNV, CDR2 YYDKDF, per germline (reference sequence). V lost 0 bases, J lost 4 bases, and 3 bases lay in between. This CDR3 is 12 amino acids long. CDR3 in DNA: TGTGCCACCAGCAGAGATGGAGAGACCCAGTACTTC. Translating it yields CATSRDGETQYF.

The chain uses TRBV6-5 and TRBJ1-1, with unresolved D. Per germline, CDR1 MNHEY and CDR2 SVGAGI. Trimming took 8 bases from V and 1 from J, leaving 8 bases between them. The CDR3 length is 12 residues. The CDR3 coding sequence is TGTGCCAGCGGGGAGGGGAACACTGAAGCTTTCTTT. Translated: CASGEGNTEAFF.

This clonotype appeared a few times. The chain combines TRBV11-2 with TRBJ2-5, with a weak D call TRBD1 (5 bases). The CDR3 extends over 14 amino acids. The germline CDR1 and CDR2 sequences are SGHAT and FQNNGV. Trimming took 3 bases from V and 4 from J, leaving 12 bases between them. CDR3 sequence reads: CASSFYRTPETQYF. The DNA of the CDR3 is TGTGCCAGCAGCTTTTATCGGACACCAGAGACCCAGTACTTC.

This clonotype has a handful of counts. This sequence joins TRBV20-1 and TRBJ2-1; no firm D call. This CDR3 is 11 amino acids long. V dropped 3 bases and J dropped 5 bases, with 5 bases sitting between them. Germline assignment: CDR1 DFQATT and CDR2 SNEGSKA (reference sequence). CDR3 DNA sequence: TGCAGTGCTAGTATCGACAATGAGCAGTTCTTC. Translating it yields CSASIDNEQFF.

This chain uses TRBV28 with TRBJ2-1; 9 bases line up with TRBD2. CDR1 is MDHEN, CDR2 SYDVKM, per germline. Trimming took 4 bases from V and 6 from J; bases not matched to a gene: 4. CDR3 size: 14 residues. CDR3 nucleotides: TGTGCCAGCAGTTACAGCGGGAGGATCAATGAGCAGTTCTTC. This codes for CASSYSGRINEQFF. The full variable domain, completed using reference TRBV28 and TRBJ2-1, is DVKVTQSSRYLVKRTGEKVFLECVQDMDHENMFWYRQDPGLGLRLIYFSYDVKMKEKGDIPEGYSVSREKKERFSLILESASTNQTSMYLCASSYSGRINEQFFGPGTRLTVL.

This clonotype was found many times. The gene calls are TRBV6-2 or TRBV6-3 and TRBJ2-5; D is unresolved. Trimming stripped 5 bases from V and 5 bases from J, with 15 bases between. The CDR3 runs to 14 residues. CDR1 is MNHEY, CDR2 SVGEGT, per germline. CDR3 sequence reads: CASSDTLGQETQYF. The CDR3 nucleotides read TGTGCCAGCAGTGATACCCTCGGGCAGGAGACCCAGTACTTC.

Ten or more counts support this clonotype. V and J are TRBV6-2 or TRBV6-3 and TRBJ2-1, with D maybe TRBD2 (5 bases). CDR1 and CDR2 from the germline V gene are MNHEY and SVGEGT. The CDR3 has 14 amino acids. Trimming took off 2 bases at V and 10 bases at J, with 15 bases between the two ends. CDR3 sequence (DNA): TGTGCCAGCAGTTACGAACACCTACTAGACGAGCAGTTCTTC. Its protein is CASSYEHLLDEQFF.

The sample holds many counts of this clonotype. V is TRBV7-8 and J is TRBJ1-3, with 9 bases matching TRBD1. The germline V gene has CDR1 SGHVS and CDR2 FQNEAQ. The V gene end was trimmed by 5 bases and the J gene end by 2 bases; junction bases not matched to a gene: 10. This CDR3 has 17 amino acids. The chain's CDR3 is CASSPLGTGIAGNTIYF. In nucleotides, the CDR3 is TGTGCCAGCAGCCCCCTCGGGACAGGGATTGCTGGAAACACCATATATTTT.